A selection of T cell receptor beta chains follows, all from one sample in a study of tumor-infiltrating lymphocytes in primary liver carcinoma. MiXCR, run by TCRdb on the multiplex PCR reads, gives a single entry per CDR3 protein. The table has about 320,000 distinct CDR3 sequences, 55% to 65% seen once. What was sequenced was peripheral blood. These receptors all come from a man aged 35 to 55 with primary liver carcinoma and hepatitis B virus infection. Both conserved end residues are part of each CDR3. A D gene is named only where the DNA matches it firmly. The size of a clone is reported for some rows only, either as once, few or many, or as a class for expanded clones.

clone_size,d_call,j_call,v_call,cdr3_nt,cdr3_aa
-,-,TRBJ2-7,TRBV4-2,TGTGCCAGCAGCGAAGACCAGGGGCTTGTCTACGAGCAGTATTTC,CASSEDQGLVYEQYF
few,-,TRBJ2-2,TRBV10-3,TGTGCCATCAGTGAGTCGAGGAGCACGAACACCGGGGAGCTGTTTTTT,CAISESRSTNTGELFF
-,-,TRBJ1-4,TRBV19,TGTGCCAGCAAAACTACAACTAATGAAAAACTGTTTTTT,CASKTTTNEKLFF
-,TRBD2,TRBJ2-1,TRBV24-1,TGTGCCACCAGTGATTCTGGGACTAGCGGCTTTAATGAGCAGTTCTTC,CATSDSGTSGFNEQFF
-,-,TRBJ2-3,TRBV5-4,TGTGCCAGCAGAAGGGACAAAGTAGCAGAAACGCAGTATTTT,CASRRDKVAETQYF
-,-,TRBJ2-7,TRBV11-2,TGTGCCACCAGCTTATATGGGGGCCCCTACGAGCATTACTTC,CATSLYGGPYEHYF
few,-,TRBJ2-3,TRBV14,TGTGCCAGCCAACGGGCCAGGGGAGACGGTACTTGGACTAGTGGGACAGATACGCAGTATTTT,CASQRARGDGTWTSGTDTQYF
-,-,TRBJ2-2,TRBV14,TGTGCCAGCAGCCAAGTGACAGGGAGGGCCACCGGGGAGCTGTTTTTT,CASSQVTGRATGELFF
-,-,TRBJ2-3,TRBV6-4,TGCGCCAGCAGTGATTCGATGCCAGCCGCTACCGATACGCAGTATTTT,CASSDSMPAATDTQYF
many,-,TRBJ2-3,TRBV12-3/TRBV12-4,TGTGCCAGCAGTTCTGCGAGCGGACGCACAGATACGCAGTATTTT,CASSSASGRTDTQYF
many,-,TRBJ2-7,TRBV28,TGTGCCAGCAAGTCTCCGGGAGACTCTTACGAGCAGTACTTC,CASKSPGDSYEQYF
-,-,TRBJ2-2,TRBV5-4,TGTGCCAGCAGCTATCGACAGGTTCACACCGGGGAGCTGTTTTTT,CASSYRQVHTGELFF
-,-,TRBJ2-2,TRBV5-1,TGCGCCAGCCTGGACATGGCTAAGAACACCGGGGAGCTGTTTTTT,CASLDMAKNTGELFF
-,-,TRBJ2-5,TRBV11-3,TGTGCTAGCAGCACCCGAGATGGGGGGCAAGAGACTCAGTACTTC,CASSTRDGGQETQYF
-,TRBD2,TRBJ2-1,TRBV14,TGTGCCAGCAGCCAAGGGGGAGCGGGAGTACTTGAGCAGTTCTTC,CASSQGGAGVLEQFF
many,TRBD1,TRBJ1-2,TRBV29-1,TGCAGCGTGACAGGGGGCAAGGACTATGGCTACACCTTC,CSVTGGKDYGYTF
many,TRBD1,TRBJ1-4,TRBV4-2,TGTGCCAGCAGCCGCCAGAGGGGAGTGGGGACAGCGGATGAAAAACTGTTTTTT,CASSRQRGVGTADEKLFF
-,-,TRBJ2-1,TRBV28,TGTGCCAGCAGTCCATTACAAGCCTACAATGAGCAGTTCTTC,CASSPLQAYNEQFF
-,TRBD2,TRBJ2-5,TRBV7-8,TGTGCCAGCAGCTTAGAGCCCTGGACTAGCGGGAAAGAGACCCAGTACTTC,CASSLEPWTSGKETQYF
many,-,TRBJ2-2,TRBV11-2,TGTGCCAGCAGCTTACTTGGGCTGGGCGGGGAGCTGTTTTTT,CASSLLGLGGELFF
-,TRBD2,TRBJ2-1,TRBV7-8,TGTGCCAGCAGCTTAGCACCACTAGCGGCTTACAATGAGCAGTTCTTC,CASSLAPLAAYNEQFF
few,TRBD1,TRBJ2-6,TRBV11-2,TGTGCCAGCAGCTCAACCGGGGGGACAGGGTCATCTGGGGCCAACGTCCTGACTTTC,CASSSTGGTGSSGANVLTF
-,TRBD1,TRBJ2-2,TRBV5-8,TGTGCCAGCAGCTCCTGGGGACAGGGCCACACCGGGGAGCTGTTTTTT,CASSSWGQGHTGELFF
-,TRBD2,TRBJ2-3,TRBV28,TGTGCCAGCAGTTTAACGGGAGGGAATATCGGGATTCGGACAGATACGCAGTATTTT,CASSLTGGNIGIRTDTQYF
few,-,TRBJ2-2,TRBV6-4,TGTGCCAGCAGCGGACAGCCTAACACCGGGGAGCTGTTTTTT,CASSGQPNTGELFF
many,-,TRBJ2-2,TRBV11-3,TGTGCCAGCAGCACCACCACCGGGGAGCTGTTTTTT,CASSTTTGELFF
once,TRBD2,TRBJ2-7,TRBV7-8,TGTGCCAGCAGCTTAGCGGGACTAGCGACCTACGAGCAGTACTTC,CASSLAGLATYEQYF
few,TRBD2,TRBJ2-2,TRBV28,TGTGCCAGCAGTTCGGGACTAGCGGGAGGGTACACCGGGGAGCTGTTTTTT,CASSSGLAGGYTGELFF
-,-,TRBJ1-1,TRBV14,TGTGCCAGCAGCTGGAACAGGGAAGGAGCTTTCTTT,CASSWNREGAFF
many,-,TRBJ2-7,TRBV4-1,TGCGCCAGCAGCCAAGATTGGGGGGGGGGCCCTGAGGAGCAGTACTTC,CASSQDWGGGPEEQYF
many,-,TRBJ2-7,TRBV5-4,TGTGCCAGCAGCTTGGAGGGACTGGAAGACAAGCAGTACTTC,CASSLEGLEDKQYF
once,-,TRBJ1-4,TRBV6-1,TGTGCCCGCAGCCCTAGGGGGGGGATTAATGAAAAACTGTTTTTT,CARSPRGGINEKLFF
many,-,TRBJ2-5,TRBV11-2,TGTGCCAGCACCGCCGGTTGGACCCAGTACTTC,CASTAGWTQYF
few,-,TRBJ2-5,TRBV30,TGTGCCTGGAGTGTAGGACAAGAGACCCAGTACTTC,CAWSVGQETQYF
many,TRBD2,TRBJ2-4,TRBV29-1,TGCAGCGTCCGGGAGGGGGCCAAAAACATTCAGTACTTC,CSVREGAKNIQYF